The 32 T cell receptor beta chains presented below share a single source sample, sequenced in a study of CD4+ T cells in melanoma. Profiling relied on immunoSEQ multiplex PCR, and the TCRdb table lists in-frame clones only, not all of them. In the table there are 110,000 to 150,000 clones, roughly 91% of which are singletons. These TCRs come from a human donor with melanoma.

This sequence joins TRBV6-1 and TRBJ1-2, with a weak D call TRBD1 (5 bases). The length of the CDR3 is 14 residues. Trimming removed 5 bases at V and 4 bases at J, with 14 bases between. Per the germline V gene, CDR1 is MNHNS and CDR2 is SASEGT. The CDR3 DNA sequence: TGTGCCAGCAGTACGTCAGGGATTCTCTATGGCTACACCTTC. Translated, it gives CASSTSGILYGYTF.

This rearrangement joins TRBV18 to TRBJ1-5; no clear D. Germline V gene lookup returns CDR1 KGHSH and CDR2 LQKENI. The CDR3 has 15 amino acids. Trimming left V 2 bases short and J 1 base short, with 9 bases between. CDR3 DNA: TGTGCCAGCTCACCAGGAGCTTACAGCAATCAGCCCCAGCATTTT. This codes for CASSPGAYSNQPQHF.

The chain links TRBV30 to TRBJ1-1; D unresolved. CDR3 length: 11 residues. Germline CDR1 reads GTSNPN; CDR2 reads SVGIG (reference sequence). V lost 0 bases to trimming and J lost 7 bases, with 6 bases between them. CDR3 bases: TGTGCCTGGAGTGTTTCTCATGAAGCTTTCTTT. Translating gives CAWSVSHEAFF. Drawing the rest from reference TRBV30 and TRBJ1-1, the complete variable domain is SQTIHQWPATLVQPVGSPLSLECTVEGTSNPNLYWYRQAAGRGLQLLFYSVGIGQISSEVPQNLSASRPQDRQFILSSKKLLLSDSGFYLCAWSVSHEAFFGQGTRLTVV.

This clone occurred once. The gene calls are TRBV7-2 and TRBJ1-2, with D maybe TRBD1 (5 bases). The germline V gene has CDR1 SGHTA and CDR2 FQGNSA. CDR3 length equals 15 residues. The V and J ends lost 4 bases and 8 bases respectively, with 20 bases between them. CDR3 nucleotides: TGTGCCAGCAGCTCAGAACACCGGGACCCCGGGGGCTACACCTTC. It codes for CASSSEHRDPGGYTF.

This clone was found once. V usage is TRBV5-1 and J usage is TRBJ1-2, with D perhaps TRBD1 (6 bases). This CDR3 is built from 14 residues. Germline loops: CDR1 SGHRS, CDR2 YFSETQ. Trimming pared 6 bases from V and 4 bases from J, leaving 16 bases between. As DNA, the CDR3 is TGCGCCAGCACCGCCGTAACAGGGTCCTATGGCTACACCTTC. This gives the protein CASTAVTGSYGYTF.

The gene calls are TRBV6-6 and TRBJ1-3; the D gene is possibly TRBD1 (5 bases). The CDR3 is made up of 14 amino acids. Germline CDR1 is MNHNY and CDR2 is SVGAGI (reference sequence). Trimming pared 0 bases from V and 4 bases from J, leaving 7 bases between. The DNA for the CDR3 is TGTGCCAGCAGTTACTCAGGGACCGGAAACACCATATATTTT. It yields the protein CASSYSGTGNTIYF.

The chain couples TRBV5-1 to TRBJ2-5; 9 bases align to TRBD1. V shed 4 bases and J 1 base; nucleotides not matched to a gene: 11. The CDR3 consists of 17 residues. Germline CDR1 reads SGHRS; CDR2 reads YFSETQ. CDR3 DNA: TGCGCCAGCAGCGCGCCCCGACAGGGGGATTCCCAAGAGACCCAGTACTTC. It specifies CASSAPRQGDSQETQYF.

The chain carries TRBV5-8 and TRBJ1-1, with no clear D. The CDR3 loop spans 13 amino acids. Germline V gene sequence: CDR1 SGHTS, CDR2 YDEGEE. V lost 0 bases and J lost 3, with 6 bases in between. Written as DNA, the CDR3 is TGTGCCAGCAGCTTGGGCGGGGACACTGAAGCTTTCTTT. This translates into CASSLGGDTEAFF.

The J gene is TRBJ2-2, the V gene TRBV19, with D unresolved. Germline CDR1 is LNHDA and CDR2 is SQIVND (reference sequence). The CDR3 totals 13 residues. V was shortened by 9 bases and J by 4 bases, with 12 bases between the two germline ends. The CDR3 DNA reads as TGTGCCAGCGCATGGGCAGGCACCGGGGAGCTGTTTTTT. Amino acid sequence: CASAWAGTGELFF.

The chain couples TRBV11-2 to TRBJ2-1; D unresolved. Germline values: CDR1 SGHAT, CDR2 FQNNGV. This CDR3 spans 13 amino acids. V was shortened by 2 bases and J by 6 bases, with 8 bases between the two germline ends. The CDR3: CASSLRGVNEQFF. The CDR3 nucleotides read TGTGCCAGCAGCTTACGAGGAGTCAATGAGCAGTTCTTC.

As DNA, the CDR3 is TGCGCCAGCAGCTTGGTGGGACAGGCTAACTATGGCTACACCTTC. Translating gives CASSLVGQANYGYTF. The chain links TRBV5-1 to TRBJ1-2; 8 bases map to TRBD1. The CDR3 loop spans 15 amino acids. V shed 0 bases and J 0 bases; nucleotides not matched to a gene: 1. The V gene's germline CDR1 is SGHRS and CDR2 YFSETQ.

The genes are TRBV5-1 and TRBJ2-1, with a possible D match to TRBD2 (6 bases). Trimming cost V 9 bases and J 9 bases, with 22 bases left between them. In germline, CDR1 is SGHRS, CDR2 YFSETQ. This CDR3 contains 14 residues. The CDR3 here is CATSLGEVVFEQFF. The CDR3 coding sequence is TGCGCCACCAGTCTAGGGGAGGTGGTCTTTGAGCAGTTCTTC.

The chain uses TRBV6-5 and TRBJ2-5; D is possibly TRBD1 (7 bases). Trimming removed 5 bases from V and 5 bases from J, with 15 bases in between. In germline, CDR1 is MNHEY, CDR2 SVGAGI. The CDR3 is 14 amino acids. The CDR3 sequence is CASSKQTGRETQYF. The CDR3 region has the DNA TGTGCCAGCAGTAAACAGACAGGGAGGGAGACCCAGTACTTC.

This rearrangement joins TRBV5-4 to TRBJ1-3; 8 bases map to TRBD1. CDR1 is SGHNT, CDR2 YYREEE, per germline (reference sequence). V gave up 3 bases and J gave up 2 bases; unmatched junction bases: 4. This CDR3 is 15 amino acids long. In DNA, the CDR3 is TGTGCCAGCAGCTCAAAACAGGGGGCTGGAAACACCATATATTTT. It codes for CASSSKQGAGNTIYF.

The V gene is TRBV6-5, the J gene TRBJ1-5; D remains ambiguous. The V end was cut by 2 bases, the J end by 4 bases, with 6 bases between. Germline CDR1 and CDR2: MNHEY and SVGAGI. CDR3 length: 13 amino acids. CDR3 nucleotide sequence: TGTGCCAGCAGTTACGCAGAGAATCAGCCCCAGCATTTT. Its protein product is CASSYAENQPQHF.

The chain uses TRBV19 and TRBJ1-1; D remains unclear. V lost 7 bases to trimming and J lost 4 bases, with 13 bases between them. Germline values: CDR1 LNHDA, CDR2 SQIVND (reference sequence). The CDR3 spans 13 residues. The CDR3 coding sequence is TGTGCCAGTACCCCTGAGGTTCGCACTGAAGCTTTCTTT. The encoded protein is CASTPEVRTEAFF.

V is TRBV6-1 and J is TRBJ2-3, with D possibly matching TRBD1 (5 bases). The CDR3 runs to 16 residues. CDR1 is MNHNS and CDR2 is SASEGT in the germline V gene. Trimming cost V 2 bases and J 1 base, with 13 bases left between them. The CDR3 reads CASSERARVGTDTQYF. The CDR3 nucleotides are TGTGCCAGCAGTGAAAGGGCCAGGGTCGGCACAGATACGCAGTATTTT.

This clone was observed a few times. The chain employs TRBV6-1 and TRBJ1-2; D ambiguous. The CDR3 extends over 13 amino acids. Trimming cost V 4 bases and J 0 bases, with 6 bases left between them. Germline CDR1 reads MNHNS; CDR2 reads SASEGT. CDR3 DNA sequence: TGTGCCAGCAGTGTGGGGACTAACTATGGCTACACCTTC. Its translation is CASSVGTNYGYTF.

This chain uses TRBV19 with TRBJ1-5; D is undetermined. Trimming removed 1 base at V and 2 bases at J, with 9 bases between. Germline CDR1 and CDR2: LNHDA and SQIVND (reference sequence). The CDR3 extends over 15 amino acids. CDR3 DNA sequence: TGTGCCAGTAGTATAGGAGGAGGCCGCAATCAGCCCCAGCATTTT. It is translated as CASSIGGGRNQPQHF.

V usage is TRBV7-9 and J usage is TRBJ2-1, with a possible D match to TRBD1 (5 bases). Germline-derived CDR1 and CDR2 are SEHNR and FQNEAQ (reference sequence). This CDR3 is built from 13 residues. The ends were cut back, 5 bases at V and 8 bases at J, with 13 bases in the middle. The DNA for the CDR3 is TGTGCCAGCAGCCCGGTACAGGAATATGAGCAGTTCTTC. This gives the protein CASSPVQEYEQFF.

J is TRBJ1-2 and V is TRBV4-1; D is possibly TRBD1 (6 bases). Deletions cut 2 bases from V and 4 bases from J, with 14 bases between. From germline, CDR1 is MGHRA and CDR2 YSYEKL. This CDR3 contains 15 residues. The CDR3 nucleotides are TGCGCCAGCAGCCAACCCTCAGGGGAGCCCTATGGCTACACCTTC. Its translation: CASSQPSGEPYGYTF.

The chain couples TRBV19 to TRBJ1-1; D remains unclear. Germline CDR1 reads LNHDA; CDR2 reads SQIVND (reference sequence). V lost 3 bases and J 2 bases, leaving 19 bases between the germline ends. The CDR3 covers 17 residues. The CDR3 DNA reads as TGTGCCAGTAGTATCCCCCCCTCCATCCCGCAAAACACTGAAGCTTTCTTT. It is translated as CASSIPPSIPQNTEAFF.

The chain employs TRBV6-4 and TRBJ2-3; the match to TRBD2 covers 7 bases. The CDR3 has 17 residues. After removal of 0 bases from V and 2 bases from J, the junction contained 8 bases not matched to a gene. Germline loops: CDR1 MRHNA, CDR2 SNTAGT. CDR3 nucleotides: TGTGCCAGCAGTGACTCGGTCAGCGGGGCCTTCACAGATACGCAGTATTTT. Translation gives CASSDSVSGAFTDTQYF.

The rearrangement uses TRBV14 and TRBJ2-5, with D uncertain. The CDR3 spans 13 residues. CDR1 and CDR2 (germline): SGHDN, FVKESK. The V end was cut by 1 base, the J end by 6 bases, with 9 bases between. The CDR3 sequence is CASSQGGPQTQYF. DNA of the CDR3: TGTGCCAGCAGCCAAGGGGGTCCGCAGACCCAGTACTTC.

This sequence joins TRBV30 and TRBJ1-4; a weak D match, TRBD1 (6 bases). The CDR3 is made up of 15 amino acids. Germline CDR1 GTSNPN, CDR2 SVGIG (reference sequence). V lost 2 bases and J 8 bases, leaving 18 bases between the germline ends. The chain's CDR3 is CAWSSRGAGREKLFF. CDR3 coding DNA: TGTGCCTGGAGTTCCCGGGGGGCGGGGAGGGAAAAACTGTTTTTT.

The DNA of the CDR3 is TGCGCCAGCAGCTCGGACAGGGCGGCTAATGAAAAACTGTTTTTT. As protein: CASSSDRAANEKLFF. V is TRBV5-1 and J is TRBJ1-4, with 8 bases lining up with TRBD1. From germline, CDR1 is SGHRS and CDR2 YFSETQ. The V segment lost 3 bases and the J segment 3 bases; nucleotides outside the gene matches: 4. CDR3 size: 15 residues.

This chain links TRBV18 with TRBJ1-2; the match to TRBD1 covers 7 bases. Germline CDR1 and CDR2: KGHSH and LQKENI. Trimming cost V 0 bases and J 7 bases; bases outside gene matches: 8. CDR3 length equals 15 residues. CDR3 sequence reads: CASSPPDRVRSGYTF. The CDR3, as DNA: TGTGCCAGCTCACCACCTGACAGGGTCCGCTCTGGCTACACCTTC.

The gene calls are TRBV6-5 and TRBJ2-3, with D perhaps matching TRBD1 or TRBD2 (6 bases each). CDR1 and CDR2 (germline): MNHEY, SVGAGI. This CDR3 contains 15 residues. The germline V and J ends were trimmed by 2 bases and 2 bases, with 11 bases remaining between them. CDR3 coding DNA: TGTGCCAGCAGTTACAGAGGGGGGTCCACAGATACGCAGTATTTT. Its protein product is CASSYRGGSTDTQYF.

The J gene is TRBJ2-7, the V gene TRBV6-1; TRBD1 aligns across 9 bases. Germline trimming cut 9 bases from V and 2 bases from J; bases unmatched to any gene: 11. This CDR3 comprises 15 residues. From germline, CDR1 is MNHNS and CDR2 SASEGT. CDR3 sequence (DNA): TGTGCCAGTGGACAGGGGAACAGGGTGACCTACGAGCAGTACTTC. Protein sequence: CASGQGNRVTYEQYF.

V is TRBV5-4 and J is TRBJ2-7; the match to TRBD1 covers 9 bases. Trimming at V came to 3 bases and at J to 5 bases, leaving 9 bases not matched to a gene. In germline, CDR1 is SGHNT, CDR2 YYREEE (reference sequence). There are 15 residues in the CDR3. The CDR3 loop is CASSSKDRGMNEQYF. CDR3 nucleotide sequence: TGTGCCAGCAGCTCCAAGGACAGGGGTATGAACGAGCAGTACTTC.

The rearrangement links TRBV7-2 to TRBJ1-3, with D hard to call. Germline V gene lookup returns CDR1 SGHTA and CDR2 FQGNSA. The CDR3 sequence is 14 residues long. V was shortened by 5 bases and J by 2 bases, with 10 bases between the two germline ends. As DNA, the CDR3 is TGTGCCAGCAGCCCGATGGGAGCTGGAAACACCATATATTTT. It encodes CASSPMGAGNTIYF.

This chain uses TRBV2 with TRBJ2-5; D gene ambiguous. CDR1 and CDR2 (germline): SNHLY, FYNNEI. This CDR3 region has 13 residues. Trimming pared 10 bases from V and 5 bases from J, leaving 17 bases between. CDR3 nucleotides: TGTGCCACTGACCTAACCCGGGCGGAGACCCAGTACTTC. Residues: CATDLTRAETQYF. The full variable domain, with the rest looked up from reference TRBV2 and TRBJ2-5, is EPEVTQTPSHQVTQMGQEVILRCVPISNHLYFYWYRQILGQKVEFLVSFYNNEISEKSEIFDDQFSVERPDGSNFTLKIRSTKLEDSAMYFCATDLTRAETQYFGPGTRLLVL.